The source of this T cell receptor beta chain is a study of blood T cell repertoires in COVID-19. Study in general: Whether acute or convalescent, the COVID-19 samples came from the United States, Italy and Spain. PBMCs, B-cell-depleted T cells, or T cells provided the cDNA or gDNA that made up the material.

This clone came up once. Each participant's cohort was designated according to participant-reported clinical history. Authors' data handling: Amplification of reference gene primers was used by the study to estimate nucleated cell counts. The data were produced by immunoSEQ multiplex PCR, yet TCRdb's version contains in-frame clones alone and is incomplete. V, J and clone size are taken as reported in that table, and D and trimming were inferred from the DNA itself. This sample has approximately 190,000 clones; roughly 89% occur once, and the top ten carry 3% to 3.5%. The V gene's germline CDR1 is SGHKS and CDR2 YYEKEE (reference sequence). Trimming cost V 3 bases and J 4 bases; bases outside gene matches: 6. The CDR3 is 15 amino acids.

The J gene is TRBJ2-7, the V gene TRBV5-5; TRBD2 matches at 11 bases. The TCR sequence derives from a woman in her twenties or thirties who had been exposed to COVID-19. Specimen: PBMCs or T cells enriched from blood (not recorded which). CDR3 region: CASSSGTSGMYEQYF. Written as DNA, the CDR3 is TGTGCCAGCAGCTCCGGGACTAGCGGCATGTACGAGCAGTACTTC.